The rows below give T cell receptor beta chains drawn from one sample of a study of CD8 T cells in ankylosing spondylitis. TCRdb fed the 5' RACE reads into MiXCR, producing one record per CDR3 protein. The sample contains some 800,000 distinct CDR3 sequences, 10% to 15% of which appear only once. Sequences were obtained from blood, either unsorted or a sorted T cell fraction (not recorded which). Receptors were obtained from a male donor with ankylosing spondylitis. Both conserved end residues are part of each CDR3. A D gene is named only where the DNA matches it firmly. For some rows the clone size is stated as once, few or many, or as a class when expanded; others skip it.

>TRBJ2-3|TRBV7-8|TRBD1|.
CASSQGARSDTQYF
TGTGCCAGCAGCCAGGGGGCGAGGTCGGATACACAGTATTTT
>TRBJ2-7|TRBV12-3/TRBV12-4|.|many
CASSLRIGVRYEQYF
TGTGCCAGCAGTTTAAGGATTGGCGTACGCTACGAGCAGTACTTC
>TRBJ2-7|TRBV5-1|.|many
CASSLLRNYEQYF
TGCGCCAGCAGCTTGTTAAGAAACTACGAGCAGTACTTC
>TRBJ2-3|TRBV6-2/TRBV6-3|.|few
CASSYPLSVNTDTQYF
TGTGCCAGCAGTTACCCCCTCAGTGTAAACACAGATACGCAGTATTTT
>TRBJ2-7|TRBV15|.|few
CATSRFKTLHSYEQYF
TGTGCCACCAGCAGATTTAAGACTCTGCACTCCTACGAGCAGTACTTC
>TRBJ1-5|TRBV7-2|.|few
CASSLFKQPQHF
TGTGCCAGCAGCTTATTTAAGCAGCCCCAGCATTTT
>TRBJ2-1|TRBV5-1|.|.
CASSSTPSVFYNEQFF
TGCGCCAGCAGCTCGACCCCTAGCGTATTCTACAATGAGCAGTTCTTC
>TRBJ1-2|TRBV6-6|.|many
CASSLQINYGYTF
TGTGCCAGCAGTTTACAGATTAACTATGGCTACACCTTC
>TRBJ1-1|TRBV5-1|.|.
CASSFAGLDTEAFF
TGCGCCAGCAGCTTCGCAGGGTTGGACACTGAAGCTTTCTTT
>TRBJ1-1|TRBV20-1|TRBD1|.
CCARDRRQGFYTEAFF
TGCTGTGCTAGAGATCGAAGACAGGGATTTTACACTGAAGCTTTCTTT
>TRBJ2-3|TRBV7-2|.|.
CASIPGGSDTQYF
TGTGCCAGCATTCCTGGGGGTTCAGATACGCAGTATTTT
>TRBJ2-1|TRBV7-9|TRBD1|.
CAGQGVTYEQFF
TGTGCCGGACAGGGGGTAACGTATGAGCAGTTCTTC
>TRBJ2-3|TRBV20-1|TRBD1|many
CSARTGPSTDTQYF
TGCAGTGCAAGGACAGGTCCTAGCACAGATACGCAGTATTTT
>TRBJ1-5|TRBV30|.|few
CAWSVTADQPQHF
TGTGCCTGGAGTGTGACAGCTGATCAGCCCCAGCATTTT
>TRBJ1-1|TRBV5-5|.|few
CASNSRGDF
TGTGCCAGCAACAGTAGGGGCGACTTT
>TRBJ1-2|TRBV6-5|.|few
CASSYSESNGYTF
TGTGCCAGCAGTTATTCCGAGTCTAATGGCTACACCTTC
>TRBJ1-1|TRBV7-9|.|.
CASSLGESIEAFF
TGTGCCAGCAGCTTAGGGGAGTCCATTGAAGCTTTCTTT
>TRBJ2-3|TRBV9|.|few
CASSVVRGSGTDTQYF
TGTGCCAGCAGCGTAGTTCGGGGCAGTGGCACAGATACGCAGTATTTT
>TRBJ1-4|TRBV29-1|.|few
CSVEDLTGEKLFF
TGCAGCGTTGAAGATCTTACGGGTGAAAAACTGTTTTTT
>TRBJ2-7|TRBV5-1|TRBD2|.
CASRRLAGDPAGEQYF
TGCGCCAGCAGGAGGTTAGCGGGAGATCCCGCCGGCGAGCAGTACTTC
>TRBJ2-2|TRBV6-2/TRBV6-3|TRBD2|few
CASSHSPGRGTGELFF
TGTGCCAGCAGCCACTCCCCAGGGAGGGGCACCGGGGAGCTGTTTTTT
>TRBJ2-5|TRBV7-7|TRBD1|.
CASSAGTVRTQYF
TGTGCTAGCAGCGCCGGGACAGTTAGGACCCAGTACTTC
>TRBJ2-7|TRBV28|.|.
CASSLPTTTYEQYF
TGTGCCAGCAGTTTGCCGACAACCACCTACGAGCAGTACTTC
>TRBJ1-5|TRBV20-1|.|few
CSARGGGFNQPQHF
TGCAGTGCTAGAGGTGGAGGGTTCAATCAGCCCCAGCATTTT
>TRBJ2-5|TRBV7-3|.|few
CASSSSGDQYF
TGTGCCAGCAGCTCCTCCGGGGATCAGTACTTC
>TRBJ2-7|TRBV4-3|.|.
CASSQVLADAYEQYF
TGCGCCAGCAGCCAAGTGTTAGCAGATGCCTACGAGCAGTACTTC
>TRBJ2-3|TRBV5-4|.|few
CASAGRISTDTQYF
TGTGCCAGCGCTGGGAGGATTAGCACAGATACGCAGTATTTT
>TRBJ2-1|TRBV5-5|.|few
CASSPTLYNEQFF
TGTGCCAGCAGCCCGACACTCTACAATGAGCAGTTCTTC
>TRBJ1-1|TRBV28|.|.
CATTFLGDWTEAFF
TGTGCCACCACCTTCCTGGGGGATTGGACTGAAGCTTTCTTT
>TRBJ1-1|TRBV9|TRBD1|.
CASSVRGDRLNTEAFF
TGTGCCAGCAGCGTACGGGGGGACAGATTGAACACTGAAGCTTTCTTT
>TRBJ2-1|TRBV15|.|.
CATSRDYSGNEQFF
TGTGCCACCAGCAGAGATTATTCGGGCAATGAGCAGTTCTTC
>TRBJ1-3|TRBV18|TRBD1|few
CASSPWGQNSGNTIYF
TGTGCCAGCTCACCATGGGGACAGAACTCTGGAAACACCATATATTTT
>TRBJ2-7|TRBV27|.|.
CASSLGGRNSYEQYF
TGTGCCAGCAGTTTAGGAGGCCGAAACTCCTACGAGCAGTACTTC
>TRBJ2-1|TRBV20-1|TRBD1|many
CSARPGQGAYNEQFF
TGCAGTGCACGGCCGGGACAGGGGGCCTACAATGAGCAGTTCTTC
>TRBJ2-7|TRBV5-1|TRBD2|many
CASSLEAGDYYEQYF
TGCGCCAGCAGCTTGGAGGCGGGGGATTACTACGAGCAGTACTTC
>TRBJ1-3|TRBV7-2|TRBD1|few
CASSYVQGLGNTIYF
TGTGCCAGCAGCTACGTACAGGGGCTCGGAAACACCATATATTTT
>TRBJ2-7|TRBV20-1|.|.
CSARGRRTGYEQYF
TGCAGTGCTAGAGGCAGGCGGACCGGCTACGAGCAGTACTTC
>TRBJ2-7|TRBV25-1|TRBD2|many
CASSSPGTRSYEQYF
TGTGCCAGCAGTTCCCCCGGGACTAGAAGCTACGAGCAGTACTTC
>TRBJ2-5|TRBV2|.|few
CASSETPHQYF
TGTGCCAGCAGTGAAACCCCTCACCAGTACTTC
>TRBJ2-3|TRBV20-1|TRBD2|few
CSAGTSGRYLRRDTQYF
TGCAGTGCTGGGACTAGCGGGAGGTACCTCCGTCGGGATACGCAGTATTTT
>TRBJ1-1|TRBV5-1|.|many
CASSPPMNTEAFF
TGCGCCAGCAGCCCGCCGATGAACACTGAAGCTTTCTTT
>TRBJ2-3|TRBV29-1|TRBD2|many
CSVEPSSGGMDTQYF
TGCAGCGTTGAGCCGTCTAGCGGGGGGATGGATACGCAGTATTTT
>TRBJ1-1|TRBV10-3|TRBD1|few
CAIRATGETEAFF
TGTGCCATCAGGGCGACAGGGGAAACTGAAGCTTTCTTT
>TRBJ2-3|TRBV7-2|.|few
CASSLAAGKADTQYF
TGTGCCAGCAGCTTAGCGGCAGGGAAGGCAGATACGCAGTATTTT
>TRBJ1-5|TRBV12-3/TRBV12-4|TRBD1|many
CASSGDRYSNQPQHF
TGTGCCAGCAGTGGGGACAGGTATAGCAATCAGCCCCAGCATTTT
>TRBJ1-4|TRBV12-3/TRBV12-4|.|.
CASSYPTPSGNEKLFF
TGTGCCAGCAGTTACCCTACCCCTTCGGGTAATGAAAAACTGTTTTTT
>TRBJ2-3|TRBV4-3|TRBD1|few
CASSQTRGSTDTQYF
TGCGCCAGCAGCCAAACCAGGGGGAGCACAGATACGCAGTATTTT
>TRBJ2-5|TRBV20-1|TRBD2|.
CSASVAGLGETQYF
TGCAGTGCTTCCGTAGCGGGCTTGGGGGAGACCCAGTACTTC
>TRBJ1-3|TRBV7-9|.|.
CASSLPGTWGNTIYF
TGTGCCAGCAGCTTACCAGGCACCTGGGGTAACACCATATATTTT
>TRBJ2-1|TRBV7-2|.|many
CASSSAFQREQFF
TGTGCCAGCAGCTCCGCGTTTCAGCGGGAGCAGTTCTTC
>TRBJ2-1|TRBV20-1|.|many
CSARAVSGYTYNEQFF
TGCAGTGCTAGGGCTGTGAGCGGGTACACCTACAATGAGCAGTTCTTC